Each of the 6 T cell receptor beta chains below was sequenced from the same sample in a study of blood T cell repertoires in COVID-19. The table came from immunoSEQ multiplex PCR; TCRdb's copy has only in-frame clones and leaves some out. Among 150,000 to 200,000 clones, approximately 90% were seen once, and the ten largest hold 4% to 5%. The material sequenced was peripheral blood. The receptors were sampled from a human donor in a cohort sampled during active COVID-19.

The chain couples TRBV7-2 to TRBJ1-1, with 7 bases aligning to TRBD1. Germline CDR1 is SGHTA and CDR2 is FQGNSA. Trimming took 4 bases from V and 0 from J; bases not matched to a gene: 5. This CDR3 is built from 15 residues. The CDR3 DNA reads TGTGCCAGCAGCTCCTGGGACAGCGTGAACACTGAAGCTTTCTTT. The encoded protein is CASSSWDSVNTEAFF. Looking up the rest from reference TRBV7-2 and TRBJ1-1 gives the full variable domain: GAGVSQSPSNKVTEKGKDVELRCDPISGHTALYWYRQSLGQGLEFLIYFQGNSAPDKSGLPSDRFSAERTGGSVSTLTIQRTQQEDSAVYLCASSSWDSVNTEAFFGQGTRLTVV.

The chain links TRBV2 to TRBJ2-1; TRBD2 is a possible D gene (6 bases). The ends were cut back, 6 bases at V and 2 bases at J, with 17 bases in the middle. The CDR3 contains 16 residues. Germline V gene data show CDR1 as SNHLY and CDR2 as FYNNEI. CDR3 in amino acids: CASSSSREPPYNEQFF. The DNA for the CDR3 is TGTGCCAGCAGCTCCTCCCGGGAGCCTCCCTACAATGAGCAGTTCTTC.

This clone has more than one count but fewer than ten. The chain is built from TRBV4-3 and TRBJ2-2; D gene uncertain. This CDR3 spans 15 amino acids. V was clipped by 0 bases and J by 3 bases, with 8 bases between them. CDR1 is LGHNA, CDR2 YSLEER, per germline. CDR3 bases: TGCGCCAGCAGCCAAGAGTTAATCGACACCGGGGAGCTGTTTTTT. Translated: CASSQELIDTGELFF.

The chain couples TRBV7-2 to TRBJ2-1, with 8 bases identical to TRBD2. Germline trimming cut 5 bases from V and 6 bases from J; bases unmatched to any gene: 9. Germline CDR1 SGHTA, CDR2 FQGNSA. This CDR3 contains 15 residues. The CDR3 nucleotides are TGTGCCAGCAGCCTCGGACTAGCCCAGCCCAATGAGCAGTTCTTC. Translated, it gives CASSLGLAQPNEQFF.

This chain links TRBV11-2 with TRBJ1-3; 8 nucleotides align to TRBD1. J was trimmed by 2 bases and V by 10 bases; bases with no gene match: 10. The length of the CDR3 is 15 residues. CDR1 and CDR2 from the germline V gene are SGHAT and FQNNGV. In DNA form, the CDR3 reads TGTGCCACCTCCTTCGGGACAGGTCCTGGAAACACCATATATTTT. The encoded protein is CATSFGTGPGNTIYF.

DNA of the CDR3: TGTGCCACCAGCAGAGATAGGGGCGGCCTGGGGACCCAGTACTTC. Protein product: CATSRDRGGLGTQYF. This sequence joins TRBV15 and TRBJ2-5; possible D gene TRBD1, 5 bases. The CDR3 has 15 residues. The germline V and J ends were trimmed by 0 bases and 7 bases, with 15 bases remaining between them. Germline V gives CDR1 LNHNV, CDR2 YYDKDF (reference sequence).